This T cell receptor beta chain appears in the sequencing data of a study of blood T cell repertoires in COVID-19. This clone has a single count. Per germline, CDR1 LGHDT and CDR2 YNNKEL (reference sequence). CDR3 length: 12 amino acids. Trimming left V 5 bases short and J 4 bases short, with 9 bases between. This table comes from immunoSEQ multiplex PCR, and its TCRdb copy is limited to in-frame clones, with some not included. The table records about 89,000 clones, over 65% of them present only once. This chain uses TRBV3-1 (or the pseudogene TRBV3-2) with TRBJ2-7; the D gene is possibly TRBD1 (6 bases). Sequenced material: peripheral blood. The sequence derives from a human donor in a cohort sampled during active COVID-19. CDR3 in DNA: TGTGCCAGCAGCAGAGGGGGTTACGAGCAGTACTTC. Amino acids: CASSRGGYEQYF.